This T cell receptor beta chain was retrieved from a study of T cells in Graves' hyperthyroidism and ophthalmopathy. Study details: The authors collected peripheral blood at initial diagnosis, before any treatment.

The ends lost 2 bases at V and 3 bases at J; junction bases unmatched: 4. This CDR3 has 16 amino acids. CDR1 and CDR2 from the germline V gene are LGHDT and YNNKEL (reference sequence). This clonotype was detected ten times or more. Amplified regions were TCR beta CDR3 sequences from RNA transcripts. Initially, a first-round RT-PCR of the TCR CDR3 employed the HTBI primer set. TCRdb analysed the multiplex PCR reads with MiXCR anew, one entry per CDR3 protein. The sample holds fewer than 800,000 distinct CDR3 sequences; over 15% are singletons and the top ten take under 9.5%. The receptor comes from a man in his late teens or twenties with Graves' hyperthyroidism. The J gene is TRBJ2-7, the V gene TRBV3-1; TRBD2 matches 13 bases. Sequenced input: blood. CDR3 residues: CASSQLWTSGSYEQYF. The CDR3 DNA reads TGTGCCAGCAGCCAACTGTGGACTAGCGGGAGCTACGAGCAGTACTTC.